This T cell receptor (beta chain) was recorded in a study of blood T cell repertoires in COVID-19. For the study at large: From the United States, Italy and Spain came samples of acute and convalescent COVID-19.

Generated by immunoSEQ multiplex PCR, the TCRdb table keeps only in-frame clones and is missing some. The top ten hold less than 3.5% of the sample, which has about 180,000 clones, 85% to 90% seen once. CDR3 length: 14 residues. The germline CDR1 and CDR2 sequences are GTSNPN and SVGIG (reference sequence). J was trimmed by 9 bases and V by 2 bases; bases with no gene match: 8. The J gene is TRBJ2-2, the V gene TRBV30; TRBD1 matches 8 bases. The sequence came from a woman between 25 and 40 years old with active or convalescent COVID-19. The specimen was peripheral blood. CDR3 amino acids: CAWSPGTGSRELFF. The CDR3 DNA sequence: TGTGCCTGGAGTCCCGGGACAGGTTCCAGGGAGCTGTTTTTT.